A single sample is the source of the 12 T cell receptor beta chains below, sequenced in a study of blood T cells in healthy people across ages. Through a sample-barcoded 5' primer and a J-beta primer mix, a second PCR was run for 7 to 11 cycles. TCRdb re-analysed the 5' RACE reads in MiXCR, keeping a single row per CDR3 protein. The sample lists 1.5 million to 2 million distinct CDR3 sequences; about 35% were seen once. The sequenced sample was blood. These receptors originate from a woman aged 30 to 39 in good health.

The V gene is TRBV12-3 or TRBV12-4, the J gene TRBJ1-1; 9 bases line up with TRBD1. Unmatched junction bases numbered 10, after V lost 6 bases and J lost 5 bases. This CDR3 is built from 15 residues. The DNA of the CDR3 is TGTGCCAGCAGACCCGGACAGGGGCGAAAGACTGAAGCTTTCTTT. Residues: CASRPGQGRKTEAFF.

The chain has TRBV7-7 and TRBJ2-5; a possible D gene is TRBD2 (5 bases). Deletions cut 2 bases from V and 2 bases from J, with 6 bases between. This CDR3 is built from 13 residues. Germline assignment: CDR1 SSHAT and CDR2 FNYEAQ (reference sequence). This CDR3 is CASSLQRQETQYF. In DNA form, the CDR3 reads TGTGCCAGCAGCTTACAGCGGCAAGAGACCCAGTACTTC.

The chain combines TRBV20-1 with TRBJ2-3; the D gene is possibly TRBD2 (6 bases). The CDR3 sequence is 15 residues long. CDR1 is DFQATT, CDR2 SNEGSKA, per germline (reference sequence). With 1 base removed from V and 0 bases from J, the gap between germline ends came to 11 bases. The CDR3: CSARGDGTSTDTQYF. The DNA of the CDR3 is TGCAGTGCTAGAGGAGATGGGACTAGCACAGATACGCAGTATTTT.

The chain combines TRBV9 with TRBJ2-1, with TRBD2 identical over 9 bases. V was pared by 3 bases and J by 2 bases, with 6 bases of the junction left unmatched. The CDR3 loop spans 16 amino acids. Germline V gene lookup returns CDR1 SGDLS and CDR2 YYNGEE. CDR3 loop: CASSGGTSYTYNEQFF. The CDR3 DNA is TGTGCCAGCAGCGGCGGGACTAGCTATACCTACAATGAGCAGTTCTTC. Looking up the rest from reference TRBV9 and TRBJ2-1 gives the full variable domain: DSGVTQTPKHLITATGQRVTLRCSPRSGDLSVYWYQQSLDQGLQFLIQYYNGEERAKGNILERFSAQQFPDLHSELNLSSLELGDSALYFCASSGGTSYTYNEQFFGPGTRLTVL.

This clonotype was seen only a few times. CDR3 residues: CASSTRRAQYF. As DNA, the CDR3 is TGTGCCAGCAGTACCAGAAGAGCCCAGTACTTC. The chain uses TRBV12-3 or TRBV12-4 and TRBJ2-5; no clear D gene. The CDR3 spans 11 residues. Trimming removed 5 bases at V and 9 bases at J, with 10 bases between.

This clonotype was seen ten or more times. CDR3 sequence reads: CASRDQVGRNFDEQFF. The DNA of the CDR3 is TGTGCCAGCAGGGATCAAGTAGGGAGGAACTTTGATGAGCAGTTCTTC. The V gene is TRBV12-3 or TRBV12-4, the J gene TRBJ2-1, with D perhaps matching TRBD2 (6 bases). The CDR3 sequence is 16 residues long. The V and J ends lost 6 bases and 8 bases respectively, with 23 bases between them.

The rearrangement joins TRBV7-9 to TRBJ2-7; 12 positions match TRBD2. CDR1 is SEHNR and CDR2 is FQNEAQ in the germline V gene (reference sequence). V lost 2 bases and J lost 7; bases outside the gene matches: 12. The CDR3 spans 17 residues. The CDR3 loop reads CASSLPTSGGLNNEQYF. In DNA form, the CDR3 reads TGTGCCAGCAGCTTACCGACTAGCGGGGGCCTTAACAATGAGCAGTACTTC.

The V call is TRBV4-1, the J call TRBJ2-7; possibly TRBD2 for D (5 bases). The germline CDR1 and CDR2 sequences are MGHRA and YSYEKL. Deletions cut 0 bases from V and 4 bases from J, with 7 bases between. The CDR3 consists of 13 residues. In DNA form, the CDR3 reads TGCGCCAGCAGCCAAGAGGAGGCTTACGAGCAGTACTTC. Protein product: CASSQEEAYEQYF.

The CDR3 bases are TGCAGTGCTAGAGCCCTGAATCCGGGACTAGCGGGGTTATACGAGCAGTACTTC. Encoded protein: CSARALNPGLAGLYEQYF. The chain uses TRBV20-1 and TRBJ2-4; 13 nucleotides match TRBD2. Gene TRBJ2-7 matches the end of the DNA better, so the J call may be wrong. The germline V gene encodes CDR1 DFQATT and CDR2 SNEGSKA (reference sequence). The CDR3 consists of 18 residues.

J is TRBJ1-2 and V is TRBV11-2, with no clear D. From germline, CDR1 is SGHAT and CDR2 FQNNGV. Trimming pared 1 base from V and 8 bases from J, leaving 14 bases between. This CDR3 has 14 residues. The CDR3 DNA sequence: TGTGCCAGCAGCTTAGTCCGGGCAGCTAGCGGCTACACCTTC. This translates into CASSLVRAASGYTF.

The chain has TRBV12-3 or TRBV12-4 and TRBJ1-2, with 8 positions matching TRBD1. V shed 6 bases, J shed 1 base, and the junction held 13 bases outside the gene matches. The CDR3 consists of 17 residues. Written as DNA, the CDR3 is TGTGCCAGCAGCCTCGACAGGGGAATTCGATTTAACTATGGCTACACCTTC. It specifies CASSLDRGIRFNYGYTF.

This clonotype turned up a few times. An end of the junction does not agree with germline; a read error may underlie this. The chain carries TRBV4-1 and TRBJ1-2; 8 nucleotides align to TRBD1. The CDR3 consists of 15 residues. Germline CDR1 MGHRA, CDR2 YSYEKL. This CDR3 reads CASSQTQGAGYGHTF. The CDR3 DNA is TGCGCCAGCAGCCAGACTCAGGGGGCGGGTTATGGCCACACCTTC.